This T cell receptor (beta chain) is drawn from a study of memory CD4+ T cells and cytomegalovirus serostatus. Turning to the study itself: Healthy Belgian adult donors included about nine CMV-positive and some 24 CMV-negative people.

The sort gate was single viable CD3+CD4+CD8-CD45RO+ cells for memory CD4+ T cells. Positive selection with CD4 microbeads enriched total CD4+ T cells. Using immunoSEQ multiplex PCR, the repertoire was profiled, and TCRdb retains in-frame clones only, with some absent. Of some 52,000 clones listed, around 78% were seen once; the top ten hold around 1.6%. V was trimmed by 6 bases and J by 3 bases, leaving 9 bases between them. The germline CDR1 and CDR2 sequences are MNHNS and SASEGT. The CDR3 is 12 residues long. Input material: memory CD4+ T cells from blood. The rearrangement joins TRBV6-1 to TRBJ2-7; D ambiguous. This clonotype originated in an adult in good health and CMV-seronegative. The CDR3 spells CASSYKGYEQYF. The CDR3 DNA follows: TGTGCCAGCAGCTATAAGGGCTACGAGCAGTACTTC.